This T cell receptor beta chain originates from a study of T cells after yellow fever vaccination. TCRdb redid the calling of the 5' RACE reads with MiXCR, one entry per CDR3 protein. The data hold some 110,000 distinct CDR3 sequences, with 7.2% observed a single time. This clonotype appeared many times. The TCR comes from a man younger than 35 who received the YFV17D yellow fever vaccine. The sequencing here drew on CD4+ T cells sorted from PBMCs, taken more than 35 days after the first yellow fever vaccination.

In DNA form, the CDR3 reads TGCGCCAGCAGTCCGCTAGCGGGGTCCAATGAGCAGTTCTTC. Translation gives CASSPLAGSNEQFF. The chain recombines TRBV5-1 with TRBJ2-1; 9 bases fit TRBD2. Germline loops: CDR1 SGHRS, CDR2 YFSETQ. There are 14 residues in the CDR3. Trimming removed 5 bases from V and 6 bases from J; junction bases left unmatched: 6.